These 26 T cell receptor beta chains share one sample of origin, sequenced in a study of CD8 T cells in ankylosing spondylitis. Study observations and caveats: Blood from ankylosing spondylitis patients appeared to carry a characteristic roughly eight-variant TCR beta motif.

Their antigen targets remain unknown. TCRdb fed the 5' RACE reads into MiXCR, producing one record per CDR3 protein. The sample yields about 500,000 distinct CDR3 sequences, 9.5% to 15% seen once. The sample taken for sequencing was blood, either unsorted or a sorted T cell fraction (not recorded which). Receptors were obtained from a male donor with ankylosing spondylitis.

This clonotype was recorded a few times. The J gene is TRBJ2-2, the V gene TRBV2; D is undetermined. Deletions cut 0 bases from V and 5 bases from J, with 7 bases between. In germline, CDR1 is SNHLY, CDR2 FYNNEI. This CDR3 contains 14 residues. The CDR3 DNA follows: TGTGCCAGCAGTGAAGCGCATGGGACCGGGGAGCTGTTTTTT. It is translated as CASSEAHGTGELFF.

This clonotype was observed a few times. The chain links TRBV5-6 to TRBJ2-5; a weak D match, TRBD1 (5 bases). This CDR3 spans 16 amino acids. CDR1 SGHDT and CDR2 YYEEEE come from the germline V gene. V was pared by 0 bases and J by 1 base, with 13 bases between. The CDR3 nucleotides read TGTGCCAGCAGCTTGGGGGGCGTCACCATCCAAGAGACCCAGTACTTC. Translating it yields CASSLGGVTIQETQYF.

This chain joins TRBV7-9 and TRBJ2-3, with 9 nucleotides matching TRBD2. The CDR3 consists of 15 residues. J gave up 4 bases and V 5 bases, and 7 bases lay outside the gene matches. Germline loops: CDR1 SEHNR, CDR2 FQNEAQ (reference sequence). The DNA of the CDR3 is TGTGCCAGCAGCAGTAGCGGGAGTCCAGCAGATACGCAGTATTTT. The encoded protein is CASSSSGSPADTQYF.

This chain links TRBV24-1 with TRBJ2-1; 12 nucleotides match TRBD2. Germline CDR1 KGHDR, CDR2 SFDVKD. The CDR3 totals 17 residues. The ends lost 0 bases at V and 4 bases at J; junction bases unmatched: 3. CDR3 residues: CATSDLSGTSGYNEQFF. The DNA for the CDR3 is TGTGCCACCAGTGATTTGTCCGGGACTAGCGGGTACAATGAGCAGTTCTTC.

The chain employs TRBV3-1 and TRBJ1-4; D perhaps matches TRBD1 (5 bases). V dropped 4 bases and J dropped 10 bases, with 22 bases sitting between them. CDR3 length equals 16 residues. CDR1 is LGHDT and CDR2 is YNNKEL in the germline V gene (reference sequence). The CDR3 nucleotides are TGTGCCAGCAGCCCACCTGGGAGGGCCACCGGGGGAAAACTGTTTTTT. Translation gives CASSPPGRATGGKLFF.

The chain joins TRBV3-1 to TRBJ1-6; unclear D gene. V lost 6 bases and J lost 8, with 11 bases in between. The germline V gene encodes CDR1 LGHDT and CDR2 YNNKEL (reference sequence). The CDR3 runs to 13 residues. DNA for the CDR3: TGTGCCAGCAGTTACCCTGCGGATTCACCCCTCCACTTT. Translating gives CASSYPADSPLHF.

V gene TRBV20-1 combines with J gene TRBJ2-7; 8 bases match TRBD2. Trimming took 6 bases from V and 3 from J; bases not matched to a gene: 10. The germline V gene has CDR1 DFQATT and CDR2 SNEGSKA (reference sequence). This CDR3 spans 14 amino acids. Here the CDR3 DNA reads TGCAGTGCCCAGAGGGAAGCGGGAGACTACGAGCAGTACTTC. Translating gives CSAQREAGDYEQYF.

This chain connects TRBV2 to TRBJ2-7; D perhaps matches TRBD1 (6 bases). The V end was cut by 4 bases, the J end by 2 bases, with 18 bases between. This CDR3 contains 16 residues. From germline, CDR1 is SNHLY and CDR2 FYNNEI. CDR3 protein: CASSGFSGTLAYEQYF. DNA for the CDR3: TGTGCCAGCAGTGGTTTTTCGGGGACACTAGCCTACGAGCAGTACTTC.

This clonotype was counted at least ten times. The genes are TRBV5-1 and TRBJ2-7; 7 bases map to TRBD1. Germline V gene lookup returns CDR1 SGHRS and CDR2 YFSETQ. This CDR3 spans 14 amino acids. The junction had 2 bases not matched to a gene; V was cut back by 1 base and J by 1 base. CDR3: CASSLHRGSYEQYV. The CDR3 nucleotides read TGCGCCAGCAGCTTGCACAGGGGATCCTACGAGCAGTACGTC.

The V call is TRBV20-1, the J call TRBJ2-3, with a weak D call TRBD1 (5 bases). The CDR3 has 12 amino acids. V dropped 5 bases and J dropped 2 bases, with 8 bases sitting between them. The germline V gene encodes CDR1 DFQATT and CDR2 SNEGSKA (reference sequence). Here the CDR3 reads CSADRSTDTQYF. CDR3 nucleotide sequence: TGCAGTGCTGACAGATCCACAGATACGCAGTATTTT.

This clonotype was detected a few times. The V and J genes are TRBV10-2 and TRBJ1-2; no clear D. Trimming pared 6 bases from V and 6 bases from J, leaving 8 bases between. CDR1 WSHSY and CDR2 SAAADI come from the germline V gene. The CDR3 totals 11 residues. The CDR3: CASRETDGYTF. Here the CDR3 DNA reads TGCGCCAGCAGGGAGACGGATGGCTACACCTTC.

This clonotype has only a few counts. CDR3 residues: CSARPVAARFKNIQYF. The CDR3 coding sequence is TGCAGTGCTAGACCCGTGGCAGCCCGTTTCAAAAACATTCAGTACTTC. The chain couples TRBV20-1 to TRBJ2-4; D remains ambiguous. CDR1 is DFQATT and CDR2 is SNEGSKA in the germline V gene (reference sequence). Trimming took off 2 bases at V and 3 bases at J, with 17 bases between the two ends. This CDR3 spans 16 amino acids.

This clonotype was observed a few times. The chain links TRBV20-1 to TRBJ1-5; D may be TRBD1 (6 bases). The V gene lost 4 bases and the J gene lost 12 bases, with 13 bases spanning the gap. Germline V gene sequence: CDR1 DFQATT, CDR2 SNEGSKA (reference sequence). The CDR3 consists of 11 residues. CDR3 in amino acids: CSATKGEIQHF. The CDR3, as DNA: TGCAGTGCTACCAAGGGGGAGATCCAGCATTTT.

The chain combines TRBV19 with TRBJ2-2; 10 bases agree with TRBD2. CDR1 and CDR2 from the germline V gene are LNHDA and SQIVND (reference sequence). This CDR3 comprises 16 residues. The ends lost 10 bases at V and 2 bases at J; junction bases unmatched: 10. The CDR3, as DNA: TGTGCCACCTCGGTACTAGCGGGATTCAACACCGGGGAGCTGTTTTTT. It specifies CATSVLAGFNTGELFF.

The chain uses TRBV18 and TRBJ2-1; tentatively, D is TRBD1 (6 bases). With 2 bases removed from V and 5 bases from J, the gap between germline ends came to 13 bases. The CDR3 length is 15 residues. Germline V gene lookup returns CDR1 KGHSH and CDR2 LQKENI. The CDR3 reads CASSPISGQNNEQFF. The CDR3 DNA follows: TGTGCCAGCTCACCAATTTCGGGACAAAACAATGAGCAGTTCTTC.

This clonotype came up a few times. The chain recombines TRBV14 with TRBJ2-3; D uncertain. Germline V gene lookup returns CDR1 SGHDN and CDR2 FVKESK. V was clipped by 3 bases and J by 5 bases, with 9 bases between them. The CDR3 spans 13 residues. In DNA, the CDR3 is TGTGCCAGCAGCCAGTATTGGGAAGATACGCAGTATTTT. It yields the protein CASSQYWEDTQYF.

This clonotype occurred a few times. The chain couples TRBV12-3 or TRBV12-4 to TRBJ2-3; TRBD1 matches 7 bases. V shed 7 bases and J 1 base; nucleotides not matched to a gene: 8. The CDR3 contains 15 residues. The CDR3: CASTVGGSGTDTQYF. CDR3 bases: TGTGCCAGCACCGTAGGGGGCTCAGGCACAGATACGCAGTATTTT.

The rearrangement joins TRBV5-1 to TRBJ1-2; 7 bases fit TRBD1. This CDR3 comprises 14 residues. CDR1 and CDR2 (germline): SGHRS, YFSETQ. V lost 4 bases to trimming and J lost 5 bases; unmatched junction nucleotides: 8. This CDR3 reads CASSPGDSSYGYTF. As DNA, the CDR3 is TGCGCCAGCAGCCCCGGGGACAGTTCGTATGGCTACACCTTC.

In this sample, this clonotype turned up once. The CDR3 here is CSAPRQGLQETQYF. The CDR3 DNA reads TGCAGTGCTCCCCGACAGGGCCTACAAGAGACCCAGTACTTC. The rearrangement uses TRBV20-1 and TRBJ2-5; 7 bases agree with TRBD1. CDR3 length: 14 amino acids. The germline gives CDR1 DFQATT, CDR2 SNEGSKA (reference sequence). Trimming cost V 5 bases and J 2 bases; bases outside gene matches: 8.

The sample holds a few counts of this clonotype. V is TRBV29-1 and J is TRBJ2-1, with 9 bases fitting TRBD2. This CDR3 has 14 residues. V was pared by 7 bases and J by 8 bases, with 12 bases of the junction left unmatched. From germline, CDR1 is SQVTM and CDR2 ANQGSEA. The CDR3 DNA follows: TGCAGCGCCCGAGGTAGCGGGAGATCTGATGAGCAGTTCTTC. Its protein product is CSARGSGRSDEQFF.

This clonotype was observed a handful of times. The chain recombines TRBV24-1 with TRBJ2-3; D unresolved. V lost 10 bases and J 4 bases, leaving 11 bases between the germline ends. Germline CDR1 and CDR2: KGHDR and SFDVKD. There are 12 residues in the CDR3. The CDR3 loop is CATICLADTQYF. The DNA of the CDR3 is TGTGCCACGATCTGTCTGGCAGATACGCAGTATTTT.

V usage is TRBV20-1 and J usage is TRBJ2-7; TRBD1 matches 11 bases. J was trimmed by 5 bases and V by 6 bases; bases with no gene match: 9. This CDR3 spans 14 amino acids. Germline V gene sequence: CDR1 DFQATT, CDR2 SNEGSKA (reference sequence). CDR3 protein: CSAPIPGQGDEQYV. Here the CDR3 DNA reads TGCAGTGCCCCCATCCCGGGACAGGGGGACGAGCAGTACGTC.

In its sample, this clonotype was seen a few times. V usage is TRBV6-1 and J usage is TRBJ1-2; perhaps TRBD1 as D (5 bases). The CDR3 sequence is 14 residues long. Germline CDR1 is MNHNS and CDR2 is SASEGT. The V gene lost 6 bases and the J gene lost 3 bases, with 14 bases spanning the gap. CDR3 loop: CASRPGGGDYGYTF. Here the CDR3 DNA reads TGTGCCAGCAGACCAGGTGGAGGGGACTATGGCTACACCTTC.

This clonotype appeared a few times. The V call is TRBV20-1, the J call TRBJ2-1, with D possibly TRBD2 on 5 matching bases. Germline V gene data show CDR1 as DFQATT and CDR2 as SNEGSKA (reference sequence). Trimming removed 6 bases at V and 8 bases at J, with 17 bases between. This CDR3 spans 13 amino acids. The CDR3 loop reads CSAPGRLTDEQFF. CDR3 DNA: TGCAGTGCCCCGGGAAGGCTAACCGATGAGCAGTTCTTC.

The table lists this clonotype with a few counts. For the CDR3, the DNA is TGTGCCAGCAGCCGACTAGCGGGGGGAGGCACAGATACGCAGTATTTT. Its protein is CASSRLAGGGTDTQYF. This chain connects TRBV3-1 to TRBJ2-3; 13 bases fit TRBD2. V was pared by 4 bases and J by 1 base, with 2 bases of the junction left unmatched. Germline-derived CDR1 and CDR2 are LGHDT and YNNKEL (reference sequence). The CDR3 loop spans 16 amino acids.

The chain couples TRBV20-1 to TRBJ2-1; tentative D call: TRBD2 (6 bases). The V and J ends lost 1 base and 8 bases respectively, with 15 bases between them. CDR1 DFQATT and CDR2 SNEGSKA come from the germline V gene (reference sequence). The CDR3 is made up of 14 amino acids. DNA of the CDR3: TGCAGTGCTAGAGTCGACGGGAGTATCGATGAGCAGTTCTTC. It specifies CSARVDGSIDEQFF.